Presented here are 18 T cell receptor beta chains from one specimen sequenced in a study of cytomegalovirus exposure and HLA in healthy donors. The data were produced by immunoSEQ multiplex PCR, yet TCRdb's version contains in-frame clones alone and is incomplete. The sample lists roughly 180,000 clones, about 80% occurring once. The sequenced material came from PBMCs. All receptors come from a man aged 18 to 29 in good health and CMV-seropositive.

V usage is TRBV28 and J usage is TRBJ1-5; 8 bases are shared with TRBD1. The CDR3 has 14 residues. Trimming removed 7 bases from V and 6 bases from J; junction bases left unmatched: 8. Looked up from germline, CDR1 is MDHEN and CDR2 is SYDVKM. Written as DNA, the CDR3 is TGTGCCAGCACCGATCAGGGGGCCGGTCAGCCCCAGCATTTT. Its translation is CASTDQGAGQPQHF.

The gene calls are TRBV2 and TRBJ2-7, with a possible D match to TRBD2 (5 bases). V was pared by 0 bases and J by 6 bases, with 12 bases between. Germline V gene lookup returns CDR1 SNHLY and CDR2 FYNNEI. The CDR3 consists of 14 residues. This CDR3 is CASSEAWGGSEQYF. In DNA form, the CDR3 reads TGTGCCAGCAGTGAAGCCTGGGGTGGGAGCGAGCAGTACTTC.

The chain recombines TRBV29-1 with TRBJ2-3; 10 bases map to TRBD2. The CDR3 totals 14 residues. The V segment lost 6 bases and the J segment 5 bases; nucleotides outside the gene matches: 8. The germline gives CDR1 SQVTM, CDR2 ANQGSEA. Written as DNA, the CDR3 is TGCAGCGTCTACCCTAGCGGGAGCGTAGATACGCAGTATTTT. This codes for CSVYPSGSVDTQYF.

The chain carries TRBV7-2 and TRBJ2-7; the D is unclear. Germline CDR1 reads SGHTA; CDR2 reads FQGNSA. The CDR3 loop spans 14 amino acids. Trimming shortened V by 1 base and J by 9 bases, and 16 bases separated the two germline ends. CDR3 in amino acids: CASSLVVDTPGQYF. For the CDR3, the DNA is TGTGCCAGCAGCTTAGTGGTCGACACGCCAGGGCAGTACTTC.

This clone was seen only once. The chain carries TRBV5-1 and TRBJ2-1, with D possibly being TRBD1 (6 bases). The CDR3 runs to 14 residues. CDR1 and CDR2 (germline): SGHRS, YFSETQ. Trimming shortened V by 0 bases and J by 4 bases, and 8 bases separated the two germline ends. CDR3 residues: CASSLEGGYNEQFF. The CDR3 region has the DNA TGCGCCAGCAGCTTGGAAGGGGGATACAATGAGCAGTTCTTC.

This chain joins TRBV13 and TRBJ1-1, with 10 bases fitting TRBD1. Germline assignment: CDR1 PRHDT and CDR2 FYEKMQ (reference sequence). The CDR3 runs 18 residues. The J segment lost 6 bases and the V segment lost 5 bases, leaving 18 bases of the junction unmatched. DNA of the CDR3: TGTGCCAGCAGCCCTAAGGGGTTGACAGGGGGCTGGGAGGCTGAAGCTTTCTTT. Its protein is CASSPKGLTGGWEAEAFF.

This clone has more than one count but fewer than ten. The chain is built from TRBV5-1 and TRBJ2-2, with a weak D call TRBD1 (5 bases). Trimming removed 4 bases at V and 7 bases at J, with 8 bases between. The CDR3 runs 12 residues. Germline CDR1 is SGHRS and CDR2 is YFSETQ. The CDR3 sequence: CASSPGLGELFF. The CDR3 coding sequence is TGCGCCAGCAGCCCAGGGCTCGGGGAGCTGTTTTTT.

The rearrangement uses TRBV7-9 and TRBJ1-5; D not certain. The CDR3 consists of 16 residues. The ends were cut back, 5 bases at V and 2 bases at J, with 16 bases in the middle. CDR1 is SEHNR and CDR2 is FQNEAQ in the germline V gene (reference sequence). CDR3 nucleotides: TGTGCCAGCAGCCCCCCGGGTTGGGTAGGCAATCAGCCCCAGCATTTT. Protein sequence: CASSPPGWVGNQPQHF.

J is TRBJ2-7 and V is TRBV7-6; 8 positions agree with TRBD1. CDR3 length: 15 amino acids. Germline V lookup: CDR1 SGHVS, CDR2 FNYEAQ. V lost 5 bases to trimming and J lost 0 bases; unmatched junction nucleotides: 6. CDR3 region: CASSPWTGSSYEQYF. The CDR3 nucleotides read TGTGCCAGCAGCCCCTGGACAGGGAGCTCCTACGAGCAGTACTTC.

The V and J genes are TRBV29-1 and TRBJ1-5; D is unclear. Trimming took off 6 bases at V and 0 bases at J, with 15 bases between the two ends. CDR3 size: 15 residues. The germline CDR1 and CDR2 sequences are SQVTM and ANQGSEA. The CDR3, as DNA: TGCAGCGTAGACTGTGAGGATTATAGCAATCAGCCCCAGCATTTT. Amino acids: CSVDCEDYSNQPQHF.

The genes are TRBV4-3 and TRBJ2-2; TRBD2 aligns across 9 bases. CDR1 LGHNA and CDR2 YSLEER come from the germline V gene. CDR3 length: 16 amino acids. V shed 4 bases and J 6 bases; nucleotides not matched to a gene: 9. CDR3 nucleotide sequence: TGCGCCAGCAGCCTTTCGCGGGAGGGCCCCTCCGGGGAGCTGTTTTTT. Translating gives CASSLSREGPSGELFF.

The chain joins TRBV6-1 to TRBJ1-4, with D possibly matching TRBD1 (5 bases). The CDR3 consists of 14 residues. V dropped 4 bases and J dropped 3 bases, with 9 bases sitting between them. Germline V CDR1 and CDR2: MNHNS, SASEGT. CDR3 sequence reads: CASSATGANEKLFF. The CDR3 coding sequence is TGTGCCAGCAGTGCGACGGGGGCTAATGAAAAACTGTTTTTT.

The chain couples TRBV6-4 to TRBJ2-1; 9 nucleotides align to TRBD2. CDR3 size: 15 residues. Germline CDR1 is MRHNA and CDR2 is SNTAGT. Trimming cost V 3 bases and J 7 bases; bases outside gene matches: 7. The CDR3 sequence is CASSEKAGGQNEQFF. DNA of the CDR3: TGTGCCAGCAGTGAAAAAGCGGGAGGCCAAAATGAGCAGTTCTTC.

V is TRBV18 and J is TRBJ1-2, with 8 positions matching TRBD1. Germline CDR1 is KGHSH and CDR2 is LQKENI. V shed 4 bases and J 3 bases; nucleotides not matched to a gene: 10. The length of the CDR3 is 16 residues. The CDR3 nucleotides are TGTGCCAGCTCACGGGGACAGGTTTTCAGTGACTATGGCTACACCTTC. As protein: CASSRGQVFSDYGYTF.

The V call is TRBV4-3, the J call TRBJ2-3, with 8 bases matching TRBD1. This CDR3 contains 15 residues. With V trimmed by 1 base and J by 2 bases, 2 bases remained unmatched. The germline gives CDR1 LGHNA, CDR2 YSLEER. The CDR3 DNA reads as TGCGCCAGCAGCCAAGCGGACAGGGTCACAGATACGCAGTATTTT. Residues: CASSQADRVTDTQYF.

This chain links TRBV7-2 with TRBJ1-4; 11 nucleotides match TRBD1. The CDR3 runs 13 residues. Germline CDR1 is SGHTA and CDR2 is FQGNSA. With 1 base clipped from V and 11 bases from J, the junction kept 0 bases outside the gene matches. The CDR3 DNA reads as TGTGCCAGCAGCTTAGGGACAGGGGGCAAACTGTTTTTT. It is translated as CASSLGTGGKLFF.

As for this clone: The sample has other DNA sequences that encode this CDR3 too. The chain uses TRBV28 and TRBJ1-5, with a weak D call TRBD1 (6 bases). This CDR3 is 14 amino acids long. Trimming took off 6 bases at V and 2 bases at J, with 11 bases between the two ends. From germline, CDR1 is MDHEN and CDR2 SYDVKM. The CDR3 spells CASSPGAGNQPQHF. The CDR3 DNA reads TGTGCCAGCAGCCCAGGGGCCGGCAATCAGCCCCAGCATTTT. Together with reference TRBV28 and TRBJ1-5, the CDR3 gives the full variable domain: DVKVTQSSRYLVKRTGEKVFLECVQDMDHENMFWYRQDPGLGLRLIYFSYDVKMKEKGDIPEGYSVSREKKERFSLILESASTNQTSMYLCASSPGAGNQPQHFGDGTRLSIL.

The sample holds a few counts of this clone. The rearrangement uses TRBV30 and TRBJ1-2, with TRBD1 matching 8 bases. The germline V gene has CDR1 GTSNPN and CDR2 SVGIG (reference sequence). V lost 7 bases, J lost 7 bases, and 11 bases stayed unmatched. CDR3 length equals 13 residues. The CDR3 coding sequence is TGTGCCTCATCGACAGGGGAATATCGTGGCTACACCTTC. Translated, it gives CASSTGEYRGYTF. Full variable domain (remainder filled in from reference TRBV30 and TRBJ1-2): SQTIHQWPATLVQPVGSPLSLECTVEGTSNPNLYWYRQAAGRGLQLLFYSVGIGQISSEVPQNLSASRPQDRQFILSSKKLLLSDSGFYLCASSTGEYRGYTFGSGTRLTVV.